The 20 T cell receptor beta chains below come from one sample, sequenced in a study of T cell responses to AZD1222 COVID-19 vaccine. Using immunoSEQ multiplex PCR, the repertoire was profiled, and TCRdb retains in-frame clones only, with some absent. The sample lists roughly 72,000 clones, 85% occurring once. This sample comprised peripheral blood, obtained on day 0 of AZD1222 vaccination. All receptors come from an adult in good health.

The V and J genes are TRBV2 and TRBJ2-1; D gene uncertain. CDR3 length: 11 amino acids. Trimming removed 8 bases at V and 10 bases at J, with 12 bases between. Germline loops: CDR1 SNHLY, CDR2 FYNNEI. The CDR3 region is CASRLLGEQFF. The CDR3 DNA reads as TGTGCCAGCCGACTCCTCGGAGAGCAGTTCTTC.

The count of this clone is one. This chain connects TRBV15 to TRBJ2-6, with D hard to call. V lost 0 bases to trimming and J lost 4 bases, with 7 bases between them. CDR1 and CDR2 from the germline V gene are LNHNV and YYDKDF (reference sequence). This CDR3 spans 15 amino acids. The CDR3: CATSRDRRGANVLTF. The CDR3 coding sequence is TGTGCCACCAGCAGAGATCGCCGGGGGGCCAACGTCCTGACTTTC.

The chain links TRBV18 to TRBJ1-5; D is undetermined. Germline V gene data show CDR1 as KGHSH and CDR2 as LQKENI. V was clipped by 2 bases and J by 3 bases, with 11 bases between them. The CDR3 extends over 15 amino acids. The CDR3 here is CASSPGPGFNQPQHF. In DNA, the CDR3 is TGTGCCAGCTCACCAGGGCCGGGCTTCAATCAGCCCCAGCATTTT.

The CDR3 spells CASSPAGWDYGYTF. In DNA form, the CDR3 reads TGTGCCAGCAGCCCGGCGGGGTGGGACTATGGCTACACCTTC. The chain joins TRBV16 to TRBJ1-2; no reliable D call. Germline CDR1 KGHSY, CDR2 FQNENV. V lost 4 bases and J lost 3, with 12 bases in between. The CDR3 length is 14 residues.

The chain is built from TRBV5-1 and TRBJ2-7; the D is unclear. Trimming stripped 6 bases from V and 6 bases from J, with 13 bases between. The CDR3 contains 12 residues. Germline lookup yields CDR1 SGHRS and CDR2 YFSETQ. Here the CDR3 DNA reads TGCGCCAGCACCCGGACCGTTGGCGAGCAGTACTTC. Amino acid sequence: CASTRTVGEQYF.

The gene calls are TRBV9 and TRBJ2-1, with D perhaps matching TRBD1 (5 bases). There are 13 residues in the CDR3. Germline lookup yields CDR1 SGDLS and CDR2 YYNGEE. V was pared by 0 bases and J by 10 bases, with 11 bases between. CDR3 nucleotides: TGTGCCAGCAGCGTAGGGTCAGGGCAAGAGCAGTTCTTC. It codes for CASSVGSGQEQFF.

The rearrangement links TRBV6-1 to TRBJ1-6; D remains unclear. Germline V lookup: CDR1 MNHNS, CDR2 SASEGT. The V end was cut by 1 base, the J end by 0 bases, with 4 bases between. The CDR3 is 15 amino acids. CDR3 residues: CASSEGSSYNSPLHF. The DNA of the CDR3 is TGTGCCAGCAGTGAAGGGAGCTCCTATAATTCACCCCTCCACTTT.

The gene calls are TRBV6-5 and TRBJ2-2, with D perhaps TRBD2 (6 bases). The CDR3 is made up of 14 amino acids. CDR1 is MNHEY, CDR2 SVGAGI, per germline. Trimming shortened V by 6 bases and J by 0 bases, and 8 bases separated the two germline ends. CDR3 in DNA: TGTGCCAGCAGCGGGAGTCCGAACACCGGGGAGCTGTTTTTT. As protein: CASSGSPNTGELFF.

The V gene is TRBV6-5, the J gene TRBJ2-7; unclear D gene. The CDR3 length is 14 residues. The V end was cut by 6 bases, the J end by 6 bases, with 18 bases between. Germline V lookup: CDR1 MNHEY, CDR2 SVGAGI. CDR3 in amino acids: CASRDRPSSSEQYF. The CDR3 DNA follows: TGTGCCAGCAGGGATAGGCCGAGTAGTTCCGAGCAGTACTTC.

V is TRBV18 and J is TRBJ1-2; no clear D gene. V lost 3 bases and J lost 1, with 18 bases in between. The CDR3 contains 17 residues. The V gene's germline CDR1 is KGHSH and CDR2 LQKENI. CDR3 residues: CASSPPNGILNNYGYTF. CDR3 in DNA: TGTGCCAGCTCACCCCCCAACGGAATACTTAATAACTATGGCTACACCTTC.

The chain joins TRBV3-1 (or the pseudogene TRBV3-2) to TRBJ1-2; tentatively, D is TRBD1 (6 bases). This CDR3 contains 14 residues. V shed 3 bases and J shed 8 bases, with 16 bases lying between them. Germline V lookup: CDR1 LGHDT, CDR2 YNNKEL (reference sequence). The CDR3 DNA sequence: TGTGCCAGCAGCCACGGTGGGGGGCAACTCGGCTACACCTTC. Translated, it gives CASSHGGGQLGYTF.

The rearrangement links TRBV29-1 to TRBJ2-7; no clear D gene. The CDR3 is made up of 14 amino acids. Germline V gives CDR1 SQVTM, CDR2 ANQGSEA. Trimming removed 7 bases from V and 0 bases from J, with 16 bases in between. The CDR3 reads CSAAPDLSSYEQYF. The CDR3 DNA is TGCAGCGCCGCGCCCGATCTGAGCTCCTACGAGCAGTACTTC.

The rearrangement joins TRBV5-1 to TRBJ2-2; TRBD1 agrees at 7 bases. The germline CDR1 and CDR2 sequences are SGHRS and YFSETQ. The CDR3 is 14 amino acids. The V segment lost 6 bases and the J segment 3 bases; nucleotides outside the gene matches: 5. CDR3 residues: CASNLQGDTGELFF. The DNA of the CDR3 is TGCGCCAGCAACCTGCAGGGGGACACCGGGGAGCTGTTTTTT.

This chain links TRBV18 with TRBJ1-1; unclear D gene. CDR3 length: 13 amino acids. The V gene lost 5 bases and the J gene lost 0 bases, with 7 bases spanning the gap. The V gene's germline CDR1 is KGHSH and CDR2 LQKENI. Here the CDR3 reads CASSSAVNTEAFF. Here the CDR3 DNA reads TGTGCCAGCTCATCGGCGGTGAACACTGAAGCTTTCTTT.

This chain joins TRBV18 and TRBJ1-5, with D possibly matching TRBD1 (5 bases). The CDR3 loop spans 14 amino acids. Germline assignment: CDR1 KGHSH and CDR2 LQKENI. With 0 bases removed from V and 5 bases from J, the gap between germline ends came to 8 bases. CDR3 sequence reads: CASSPPEGHQPQHF. The DNA of the CDR3 is TGTGCCAGCTCACCACCGGAGGGGCATCAGCCCCAGCATTTT.

For the CDR3, the DNA is TGCGCCAGCGAAGGGGGAGGCGGCTACACCTTC. Its protein is CASEGGGGYTF. The chain links TRBV10-2 to TRBJ1-2; D may be TRBD1 (6 bases). The V end was cut by 8 bases, the J end by 8 bases, with 12 bases between. The CDR3 covers 11 residues. Germline V gene data show CDR1 as WSHSY and CDR2 as SAAADI.

The genes are TRBV7-9 and TRBJ2-7; D might be TRBD1 or TRBD2, each matching 5 bases. From germline, CDR1 is SEHNR and CDR2 FQNEAQ (reference sequence). Trimming stripped 3 bases from V and 4 bases from J, with 13 bases between. This CDR3 region has 14 residues. This CDR3 reads CASSFRDLPYEQYF. The DNA of the CDR3 is TGTGCCAGCAGCTTTAGGGACCTACCTTACGAGCAGTACTTC. Filled out from reference TRBV7-9 and TRBJ2-7, the complete variable domain reads DTGVSQNPRHKITKRGQNVTFRCDPISEHNRLYWYRQTLGQGPEFLTYFQNEAQLEKSRLLSDRFSAERPKGSFSTLEIQRTEQGDSAMYLCASSFRDLPYEQYFGPGTRLTVT.

The chain carries TRBV19 and TRBJ1-3; 7 bases align to TRBD1. Germline CDR1 reads LNHDA; CDR2 reads SQIVND (reference sequence). J was trimmed by 4 bases and V by 5 bases; bases with no gene match: 8. The CDR3 consists of 15 residues. The CDR3 coding sequence is TGTGCCAGTAGTGCCCCGACAGGGCCGGGAAACACCATATATTTT. It codes for CASSAPTGPGNTIYF.

CDR3 DNA: TGTGCCAGCAGCGGACAGGGGGCTGCTAATGAAAAACTGTTTTTT. Translation gives CASSGQGAANEKLFF. This chain links TRBV5-6 with TRBJ1-4, with 11 nucleotides matching TRBD1. The CDR3 has 15 residues. Losses at the gene ends were 4 bases for V and 3 bases for J; bases not matched to a gene: 2. Germline-derived CDR1 and CDR2 are SGHDT and YYEEEE.

This clone was detected only a few times. The J gene is TRBJ2-7, the V gene TRBV5-6; D gene uncertain. The CDR3 length is 14 residues. Trimming removed 2 bases at V and 2 bases at J, with 11 bases between. The V gene's germline CDR1 is SGHDT and CDR2 YYEEEE. The CDR3 sequence is CASSFRSRAYEQYF. The CDR3, as DNA: TGTGCCAGCAGCTTTAGATCCAGAGCCTACGAGCAGTACTTC. The full variable domain, its missing parts supplied by reference TRBV5-6 and TRBJ2-7, is DAGVTQSPTHLIKTRGQQVTLRCSPKSGHDTVSWYQQALGQGPQFIFQYYEEEERQRGNFPDRFSGHQFPNYSSELNVNALLLGDSALYLCASSFRSRAYEQYFGPGTRLTVT.